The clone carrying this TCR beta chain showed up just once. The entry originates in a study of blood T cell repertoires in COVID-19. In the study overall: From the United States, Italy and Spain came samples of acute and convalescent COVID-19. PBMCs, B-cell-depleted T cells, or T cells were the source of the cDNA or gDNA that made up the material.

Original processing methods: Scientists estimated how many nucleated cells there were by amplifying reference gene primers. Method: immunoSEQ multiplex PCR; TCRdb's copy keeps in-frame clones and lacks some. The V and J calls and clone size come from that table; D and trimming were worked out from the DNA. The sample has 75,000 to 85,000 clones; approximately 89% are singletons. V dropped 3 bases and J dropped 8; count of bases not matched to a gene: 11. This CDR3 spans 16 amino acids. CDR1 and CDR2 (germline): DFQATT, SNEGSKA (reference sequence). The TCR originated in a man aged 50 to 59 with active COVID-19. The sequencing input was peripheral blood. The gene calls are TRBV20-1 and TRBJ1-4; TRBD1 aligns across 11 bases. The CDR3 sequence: CSASQPSDRGREKLFF. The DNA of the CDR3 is TGCAGTGCTAGTCAACCCTCGGACAGGGGGCGCGAAAAACTGTTTTTT.